This is a list of T cell receptor beta chains from one sample in a study of CD8+ T cells in alopecia areata. Repertoires were generated with immunoSEQ multiplex PCR, while TCRdb's copy carries only in-frame clones and drops some. The sample holds 150,000 to 250,000 clones, over 45% seen once. The sample in question was CD4+ T cells sorted from blood, obtained at week 24, from a patient treated with tofacitinib. These receptors all come from a human donor with alopecia areata. Both conserved end residues are part of each CDR3. The D gene is left open where the match is weak. Where a row states a size, it is once, few, many or the class of an expanded clone; other rows omit it.

J gene: TRBJ2-3
D gene: NA
clone size: NA
V gene: TRBV30
CDR3 DNA: TGTGCCTACCAACTTGCAGATACGCAGTATTTT
CDR3 protein: CAYQLADTQYF

J gene: TRBJ2-5
D gene: TRBD2
clone size: NA
V gene: TRBV13
CDR3 DNA: TGTGCCAGCAGCTTAGGCCGGGTAGCGGGGCGGCCTGAGGAGACCCAGTACTTC
CDR3 protein: CASSLGRVAGRPEETQYF

J gene: TRBJ2-1
D gene: TRBD2
clone size: many
V gene: TRBV28
CDR3 DNA: TGTGCCAGCAGTTTAAGCGGGAGAAATGGGATCGGGGAGCAGTTCTTC
CDR3 protein: CASSLSGRNGIGEQFF

J gene: TRBJ1-5
D gene: TRBD1
clone size: NA
V gene: TRBV10-3
CDR3 DNA: TGTGCCATCAGTCGACAGGGCGGGAATCAGCCCCAGCATTTT
CDR3 protein: CAISRQGGNQPQHF

J gene: TRBJ2-2
D gene: TRBD2
clone size: NA
V gene: TRBV4-1
CDR3 DNA: TGCGCCAGCAGCCAAGACTTCGGGAGGGGCACCGGGGAGCTGTTTTTT
CDR3 protein: CASSQDFGRGTGELFF

J gene: TRBJ1-5
D gene: NA
clone size: NA
V gene: TRBV5-6
CDR3 DNA: TGTGCCAGCAGCCTGACCTTGGGACGAACGGAGCCCCAGCATTTT
CDR3 protein: CASSLTLGRTEPQHF

J gene: TRBJ2-1
D gene: NA
clone size: NA
V gene: TRBV9
CDR3 DNA: TGTGCCAGCAGCGTAGCATCCTCAGGGAATGAGCAGTTCTTC
CDR3 protein: CASSVASSGNEQFF

J gene: TRBJ2-1
D gene: NA
clone size: NA
V gene: TRBV2
CDR3 DNA: TGTGCCAGCGATAACAATGAGCAGTTCTTC
CDR3 protein: CASDNNEQFF

J gene: TRBJ2-3
D gene: TRBD2
clone size: NA
V gene: TRBV5-4
CDR3 DNA: TGTGCCAGCAGCCCAGGGACTACAACAGATACGCAGTATTTT
CDR3 protein: CASSPGTTTDTQYF

J gene: TRBJ2-3
D gene: NA
clone size: few
V gene: TRBV18
CDR3 DNA: TGTGCCAGCTCACCATATGTCGGGGCTCCTTACACAGATACGCAGTATTTT
CDR3 protein: CASSPYVGAPYTDTQYF

J gene: TRBJ1-2
D gene: TRBD1
clone size: NA
V gene: TRBV5-4
CDR3 DNA: TGTGCCAGCAGCGAGGGGACAGGGGAGGGCTACACCTTC
CDR3 protein: CASSEGTGEGYTF

J gene: TRBJ2-5
D gene: TRBD1
clone size: NA
V gene: TRBV2
CDR3 DNA: TGTGCCAGCAGACAACAGGGGTTCCAAGAGACCCAGTACTTC
CDR3 protein: CASRQQGFQETQYF

J gene: TRBJ1-2
D gene: TRBD1
clone size: NA
V gene: TRBV10-3
CDR3 DNA: TGTGCCATCAGCCACCGGGACAGTTCCTATGGCTACACCTTC
CDR3 protein: CAISHRDSSYGYTF

J gene: TRBJ1-1
D gene: NA
clone size: NA
V gene: TRBV9
CDR3 DNA: TGTGCCAGCAGCGTCCGGGCTGTAAACACTGAAGCTTTCTTT
CDR3 protein: CASSVRAVNTEAFF

J gene: TRBJ1-5
D gene: NA
clone size: NA
V gene: TRBV2
CDR3 DNA: TGTGCCAGCAGATCCAGGGCCACGGCCCAGCATTTT
CDR3 protein: CASRSRATAQHF

J gene: TRBJ2-7
D gene: TRBD2
clone size: NA
V gene: TRBV7-2
CDR3 DNA: TGTGCCAGCAGCTTTACGATAGCGGGAGGCTCCTACGAGCAGTACTTC
CDR3 protein: CASSFTIAGGSYEQYF

J gene: TRBJ2-7
D gene: TRBD2
clone size: NA
V gene: TRBV5-6
CDR3 DNA: TGTGCCAGCAGCTCAGCGACTAGCGGGGGGAACGAGCAGTACTTC
CDR3 protein: CASSSATSGGNEQYF

J gene: TRBJ1-5
D gene: TRBD1
clone size: NA
V gene: TRBV5-1
CDR3 DNA: TGCGCCAGCAGCGTAGGACAGGGAGATCAGCCCCAGCATTTT
CDR3 protein: CASSVGQGDQPQHF

J gene: TRBJ2-5
D gene: NA
clone size: NA
V gene: TRBV7-8
CDR3 DNA: TGTGCCAGCAGCTTAGGCGGGCGCGAGACCCAGTACTTC
CDR3 protein: CASSLGGRETQYF

J gene: TRBJ1-1
D gene: NA
clone size: few
V gene: TRBV19
CDR3 DNA: TGTGCCAGTAGTTATTACAGGAACACTGAAGCTTTCTTT
CDR3 protein: CASSYYRNTEAFF

J gene: TRBJ1-5
D gene: NA
clone size: NA
V gene: TRBV4-1
CDR3 DNA: TGCGCCAGCAGCCAAAGGGCAGGGGAGATCGGTAGCAATCAGCCCCAGCATTTT
CDR3 protein: CASSQRAGEIGSNQPQHF

J gene: TRBJ1-6
D gene: NA
clone size: NA
V gene: TRBV9
CDR3 DNA: TGTGCCAGCAGCGTAGGGCAGGGAGATTCACCCCTCCACTTT
CDR3 protein: CASSVGQGDSPLHF

J gene: TRBJ2-7
D gene: NA
clone size: few
V gene: TRBV5-6
CDR3 DNA: TGTGCCAGCAGCCTCCGATCCTACGAGCAGTACTTC
CDR3 protein: CASSLRSYEQYF

J gene: TRBJ2-2
D gene: NA
clone size: few
V gene: TRBV5-4
CDR3 DNA: TGTGCCAGCAGCTTGGTCGGGGTAGGGACCGGGGAGCTGTTTTTT
CDR3 protein: CASSLVGVGTGELFF

J gene: TRBJ1-1
D gene: TRBD1
clone size: NA
V gene: TRBV20-1
CDR3 DNA: TGCGGGGGACAGCTGAACACTGAAGCTTTCTTT
CDR3 protein: CGGQLNTEAFF

J gene: TRBJ1-2
D gene: NA
clone size: few
V gene: TRBV4-3
CDR3 DNA: TGCGCCAGCAGCCAGGGTAACTATGGCTACACCTTC
CDR3 protein: CASSQGNYGYTF

J gene: TRBJ2-3
D gene: TRBD2
clone size: NA
V gene: TRBV9
CDR3 DNA: TGTGCCAGCAGCGATAGCGGGAGAAGAGATACGCAGTATTTT
CDR3 protein: CASSDSGRRDTQYF

J gene: TRBJ1-2
D gene: TRBD1
clone size: few
V gene: TRBV29-1
CDR3 DNA: TGCAGCGCAGGACAGGCGTCCTATGGCTACACCTTC
CDR3 protein: CSAGQASYGYTF

J gene: TRBJ1-4
D gene: NA
clone size: NA
V gene: TRBV2
CDR3 DNA: TGTGCCAGCAGGAGGGGGTCAGAAAAACTGTTTTTT
CDR3 protein: CASRRGSEKLFF

J gene: TRBJ2-3
D gene: TRBD1
clone size: NA
V gene: TRBV29-1
CDR3 DNA: TGCAGCGTTGCAGGGACAGTCCTCACAGATACGCAGTATTTT
CDR3 protein: CSVAGTVLTDTQYF

J gene: TRBJ2-7
D gene: TRBD1
clone size: NA
V gene: TRBV5-1
CDR3 DNA: TGCGCCAGCAGCACTACCGGGACAGGGGGCGACGAGCAGTACTTC
CDR3 protein: CASSTTGTGGDEQYF

J gene: TRBJ2-7
D gene: NA
clone size: NA
V gene: TRBV7-2
CDR3 DNA: TGTGCCAGCAGCTTGGAGTCCCACGAGCAGTACTTC
CDR3 protein: CASSLESHEQYF

J gene: TRBJ1-1
D gene: NA
clone size: NA
V gene: TRBV10-3
CDR3 DNA: TGTGCCATCAGTGAGACACAGGGGAACACTGAAGCTTTCTTT
CDR3 protein: CAISETQGNTEAFF

J gene: TRBJ1-1
D gene: NA
clone size: NA
V gene: TRBV5-1
CDR3 DNA: TGCGCCAGCAGCTTGGTTCGAGGGGATACTGAAGCTTTCTTT
CDR3 protein: CASSLVRGDTEAFF

J gene: TRBJ2-6
D gene: TRBD1
clone size: NA
V gene: TRBV19
CDR3 DNA: TGTGCCAGTACAGGGGGACAGGGAGTGGATGGGGCCAACGTCCTGACTTTC
CDR3 protein: CASTGGQGVDGANVLTF

J gene: TRBJ1-5
D gene: TRBD1
clone size: few
V gene: TRBV19
CDR3 DNA: TGTGCCAGTAGTATCGGACAGGATAGCAATCAGCCCCAGCATTTT
CDR3 protein: CASSIGQDSNQPQHF

J gene: TRBJ2-7
D gene: NA
clone size: NA
V gene: TRBV30
CDR3 DNA: TGTGCCTGGAGCCCCAGTTACTACGAGCAGTACTTC
CDR3 protein: CAWSPSYYEQYF

J gene: TRBJ2-1
D gene: TRBD2
clone size: NA
V gene: TRBV29-1
CDR3 DNA: TGCAGCGTTGACCAGCGGGGGACGTACAATGAGCAGTTCTTC
CDR3 protein: CSVDQRGTYNEQFF

J gene: TRBJ1-1
D gene: NA
clone size: NA
V gene: TRBV18
CDR3 DNA: TGTGCCAGCTCACCTACGACAGAGATGAACACTGAAGCTTTCTTT
CDR3 protein: CASSPTTEMNTEAFF

J gene: TRBJ2-5
D gene: TRBD1
clone size: few
V gene: TRBV4-1
CDR3 DNA: TGCGCCAGCAGACGGGACAGGGTAGGCCAAGAGACCCAGTACTTC
CDR3 protein: CASRRDRVGQETQYF

J gene: TRBJ2-5
D gene: NA
clone size: NA
V gene: TRBV20-1
CDR3 DNA: TGCAGTCCCAGAAGGGAAGAGACCCAGTACTTC
CDR3 protein: CSPRREETQYF

J gene: TRBJ1-2
D gene: NA
clone size: NA
V gene: TRBV7-2
CDR3 DNA: TGTGCCAGCAGCTTTACAGGCGCCAACAGCTACACCTTC
CDR3 protein: CASSFTGANSYTF

J gene: TRBJ2-3
D gene: NA
clone size: NA
V gene: TRBV7-9
CDR3 DNA: TGTGGAGGGAGCACAGATACGCAGTATTTT
CDR3 protein: CGGSTDTQYF

J gene: TRBJ2-5
D gene: NA
clone size: NA
V gene: TRBV28
CDR3 DNA: TGTGCCAGATCGACAGAATCGGATCCCCAGTACTTC
CDR3 protein: CARSTESDPQYF

J gene: TRBJ2-5
D gene: NA
clone size: NA
V gene: TRBV18
CDR3 DNA: TGTGCCAGCTCGAGTGCCGCGCAAGAGACCCAGTACTTC
CDR3 protein: CASSSAAQETQYF

J gene: TRBJ2-2
D gene: NA
clone size: NA
V gene: TRBV7-2
CDR3 DNA: TGTGCCAGCAGCTTAGGGACGAACACCGGGGAGCTGTTTTTT
CDR3 protein: CASSLGTNTGELFF

J gene: TRBJ1-2
D gene: NA
clone size: few
V gene: TRBV27
CDR3 DNA: TGTGCCAGCAGTTTAATCGGGAAGGCCAACTATGGCTACACCTTC
CDR3 protein: CASSLIGKANYGYTF

J gene: TRBJ1-2
D gene: NA
clone size: few
V gene: TRBV9
CDR3 DNA: TGTGCCAGCAGCGAAGACTACAGACTGACAGGAAACGGCTACACCTTC
CDR3 protein: CASSEDYRLTGNGYTF

J gene: TRBJ2-1
D gene: NA
clone size: NA
V gene: TRBV5-1
CDR3 DNA: TGCGCCAGCAGCTTACCCTTGACAGACAATGAGCAGTTCTTC
CDR3 protein: CASSLPLTDNEQFF

J gene: TRBJ2-7
D gene: TRBD1
clone size: NA
V gene: TRBV15
CDR3 DNA: TGTGCCACCAGCAGAGGAGGACAGGCCTACGAGCAGTACTTC
CDR3 protein: CATSRGGQAYEQYF

J gene: TRBJ1-3
D gene: NA
clone size: once
V gene: TRBV4-2
CDR3 DNA: TGTGCCAGCAGCGGGCAGGGCTTCTCTGGAAACACCATATATTTT
CDR3 protein: CASSGQGFSGNTIYF

J gene: TRBJ2-2
D gene: TRBD1
clone size: few
V gene: TRBV19
CDR3 DNA: TGTGCCAGTGGTGGACAGGGGGCGGCCACCGGGGAGCTGTTTTTT
CDR3 protein: CASGGQGAATGELFF

J gene: TRBJ2-1
D gene: NA
clone size: NA
V gene: TRBV7-2
CDR3 DNA: TGTGCCAGCAGCTTAGCGGCAGACCACTCCTACAATGAGCAGTTCTTC
CDR3 protein: CASSLAADHSYNEQFF

J gene: TRBJ1-5
D gene: NA
clone size: few
V gene: TRBV7-9
CDR3 DNA: TGTGCCAGCAGCTTAGAAGGGTTCCAGACCCAGCATTTT
CDR3 protein: CASSLEGFQTQHF

J gene: TRBJ2-3
D gene: TRBD1
clone size: few
V gene: TRBV29-1
CDR3 DNA: TGCAGCGTTGGAACAGGGGATTCGCAGTATTTT
CDR3 protein: CSVGTGDSQYF

J gene: TRBJ2-1
D gene: TRBD2
clone size: NA
V gene: TRBV6-5
CDR3 DNA: TGTGCCAGCAGTTACTCGGCTAGCGGGGCGAATGAGCAGTTCTTC
CDR3 protein: CASSYSASGANEQFF

J gene: TRBJ2-7
D gene: NA
clone size: NA
V gene: TRBV5-4
CDR3 DNA: TGTGCCAGCAGCCTTTTGGAGGGCCGCCACGAGCAGTACTTC
CDR3 protein: CASSLLEGRHEQYF

J gene: TRBJ1-3
D gene: NA
clone size: NA
V gene: TRBV9
CDR3 DNA: TGTGCCAGCAGTAAGGGAGGGTCTGGAAACACCATATATTTT
CDR3 protein: CASSKGGSGNTIYF